The present TCR beta chain was sequenced within a study of cytomegalovirus exposure and HLA in healthy donors listed by TCRdb under 2017. Notes on the research overall: In an earlier analysis of 450 to 750 of the donors, about 270 Gb of sequence data and 100 million or so unique TCR beta sequences from some 170 million T cells were reported. Around 320 gigabases of sequencing data and tens of millions of unique TCR sequences were included in an early release covering around 650 HLA-typed donors. Of the 300 to 450 genotyped donors, 81% fell in the genetic ancestry cluster associated with self-reported Caucasian donors. The study aimed to test whether cataloging public T cell receptors could reveal signatures of past pathogen exposure. The study used immunosequencing to profile the T cell repertoires of 670 or so subjects and linked those repertoires to cytomegalovirus serostatus. A separate validation cohort of roughly 130 different subjects was used in addition to the approximately 610-subject first cohort. To predict cytomegalovirus infection status, the study combined high-throughput TCR immunosequencing, statistical association of individual TCRs with disease status, and machine learning. A later analysis re-analyzed previously published TCR beta repertoires from 666 donors and added high-resolution HLA genotyping to study TCR occurrence patterns. Rather than using new phenotypic data, the later analysis identified candidate immune exposures from TCR beta sequences and from how often those sequences occurred across donors. An earlier analysis of around 640 of the donors used high-throughput TCR beta sequencing to judge whether each TCR beta V gene segment behaved as functional or pseudogenic. Donor age, sex, ethnicity and CMV serostatus were collected together with the repertoire data. In a later genetic analysis, genome-wide SNP genotypes for about 65% of the roughly 700 donors were used, and that subset was treated as a discovery cohort. Every repertoire in the discovery cohort had been generated on one and the same sequencing platform. HLA typing covered class I and class II loci at four-digit resolution. The number of typed donors differed by locus: about 629-630 for A, B, C, DRB1 and DQB1; some 500 for DQA1; over 600 for DPA1; and some 450 for DPB1. Roughly five DR-DQ haplotypes were handled as single units for association and clustering because linkage in the cohort was strong. Among around 400 genotyped donors of the cohort, an average of roughly 230,000 unique TCR beta nucleotide sequences was sequenced per donor, of which approximately 19% were non-productive. The research as a whole found: A further reported finding was that TCR beta sequences accurately predicted the HLA-A and HLA-B alleles for most subjects in the first cohort. Sequencing depth was assumed to be roughly uniform across donors in the presence/absence analyses, though that assumption may not hold. A cluster of highly shared sequence variants was judged likely to represent a technical artifact of the sequencing pipeline. An earlier analysis of approximately 590 of the donors showed that most TCR beta V segments appeared in productive rearrangements either about 87% or about 30% of the time, which broadly matched IMGT annotations. The classifier was reported to diagnose cytomegalovirus status with high specificity and sensitivity in both the original cohort and the validation cohort. Immune exposure information for the cohort was limited to CMV serostatus. In vitro tests confirmed that a few of the cytomegalovirus-associated TCR beta chains recognize cytomegalovirus antigens. This cohort had only TCR beta chains sequenced, and the lack of alpha or paired-chain data limited which features could be detected. A later analysis found that TCR association rates varied across HLA loci, with DRB1 alleles showing the most associated TCRs and HLA-C alleles the fewest. HLA typing was unavailable for some donors at each locus, so association tests used only the typed subset. According to a later analysis, most CMV-associated TCR beta chains appeared to be HLA-restricted, and the HLA associations seemed to be driven largely by CMV exposure. A total of fewer than 200 TCR beta chains were listed by the study as associated with cytomegalovirus. Linkage disequilibrium might explain the correlated functional status among segregating V segments, but an unknown experimental factor could not be ruled out. A later genetic analysis reported fewer N-insertions in productive TCRs among donors in an Asian-associated ancestry cluster than the approximately 700-donor mean. While some public TCRs were present in many individuals, most TCR sequences turned up only very rarely across donors. A later genetic analysis associated a missense DCLRE1C variant with V-gene and J-gene trimming of TCR beta chains, and an independent cohort replicated the association. Specific HLA alleles were associated with roughly 17,000 TCR beta sequences at a false discovery rate of 0.05 in a later analysis. The authors suggested that the approach could potentially be extended to other disease states and immunological phenotypes. The 87-base-pair reads could not distinguish some IMGT-functional V segments, including TRBV6-2 and TRBV6-3, so those segments were excluded. A later analysis found that HLA-associated TCR beta chains were more clonally expanded and had lower generation probabilities than equally common non-associated chains. When HLA alleles, especially DR and DQ, strongly co-occurred, TCR associations were difficult to assign to individual alleles. The earlier analysis of some 540 of the donors excluded over 15 rarely observed V segments, including chromosome 9 orphons, because counts were too low. A later analysis reported that several top co-occurrence clusters appeared linked to parvovirus B19, influenza, CMV and Epstein-Barr virus.

The cohort was made up of 666 healthy bone marrow donors. All cohort members were sampled while nominally healthy, although unrecorded immune exposures were likely present. The donor tested CMV seronegative and was one of the 352 seronegative cohort members. A peripheral blood sample was provided by each donor, and peripheral blood mononuclear cells were used for TCR beta sequencing. Genomic DNA was extracted from the blood cell samples with the Qiagen DNeasy Blood Extraction Kit. Cut back by 1 base and 5 bases, the V and J ends lie 13 bases apart. The CDR3 spans 14 residues, from the cysteine through the phenylalanine. The only DNA kept is the CDR3, 42 bases in frame from the first base. CDR1 and CDR2 are read off the germline V gene as SGHRS and YFSETQ. The library relied on the immunoSEQ multiplex PCR assay. The multiplex PCR relied on a mix of 60 forward primers for TCR Vbeta segments and 13 reverse primers for TCR Jbeta segments. A multiplex PCR assay on genomic DNA amplified the CDR3 region of rearranged TCR beta genes. On the Illumina HiSeq System, the amplified TCR beta libraries were sequenced as 87-base-pair reads. Per the source publication's procedure: A later analysis tallied about 77 million unique TCR beta chains across the 700 or so repertoires, and around 9.9 million of those chains were shared by two or more donors. Raw reads were error-corrected and collapsed into unique sequences by a nearest-neighbor algorithm in which closely related sequences were merged to remove PCR and sequencing errors. Alignment of CDR3 sequences to IMGT reference sequences was used to assign V, D and J gene segments. For a sequence to be retained, at least a six-nucleotide match to both a V gene segment and a J gene segment was required. Rearrangements were classified as productive when the CDR3 lacked stop codons and remained in frame with V and J, and all other rearrangements were classified as non-productive. Following IMGT convention, CDR3 was defined as the stretch from the second conserved V-encoded cysteine to the conserved J-encoded phenylalanine. The earlier analysis of about 570 of the donors excluded any sequence lacking an unambiguous match to a single V gene segment. In an earlier analysis of 587 of the donors, a V segment was called functional when productive rearrangements were above 56.7%, and segregating when the standard deviation between donors exceeded 5%. A statistical classification framework was built for diagnosing cytomegalovirus status from the catalog of TCR beta chain sequences. V and J gene assignment, in a later analysis, came from comparing TCR nucleotide sequences with IMGT/GENE-DB human TR gene sequences. The TCRdist pipeline was used in a later analysis to assign CDR3 sequences and most-parsimonious VDJ recombination scenarios. In a later analysis, every TCR beta chain was defined by the combination of its CDR3 amino acid sequence and its V-gene family, and reads without a unique V-gene family were dropped. To address suspected cross-contamination and a sequencing artifact, a later analysis removed over 500 highly shared, low-generation-probability nucleotide sequences. For each public chain, a later analysis derived a clonal expansion index from normalized ranks of inferred template counts within each repertoire. In a later analysis, generation probabilities were computed with a VDJ recombination model fitted to out-of-frame rearrangements, and the resulting probabilities were checked against IGoR. A later analysis scored TCR-TCR, TCR-HLA and TCR-CMV co-occurrence with hypergeometric tests, applying a repertoire-size bias correction to TCR pairs. In a later analysis, false discovery rates were estimated by permuting HLA or CMV assignments 20 times. In a later analysis, co-occurring TCRs were grouped using DBSCAN, and TCRdist sequence similarity was added for clustering within HLA-allele-positive subsets. Repertoires with fewer than 30,000 or more than 120,000 public chains were left out of co-occurrence clustering, as were about five repertoires with anomalous nucleotide sharing. TCRdb holds this immuneACCESS table with in-frame rearrangements only. Some clones are missing; in checked studies, unresolved V genes explain under half, and the rest has no known cause. V and J calls and clone size are those listed in that table; D and trimming were worked out from the DNA. The sample table shows around 150,000 clones, and approximately 71% are seen once. The ten largest clones add up to 4.9% of the sample.

A word on this clone: Its antigen is currently not known. There are no base qualities to consult, and no much larger clone falls within one base. The same CDR3 is also encoded by other DNA sequences in this sample.

This chain joins TRBV5-1 to TRBJ2-7; a tentative D call is TRBD1 (5 bases match). The clonotype comes from a woman aged 50 to 60 in good health and CMV-seronegative. Sequenced material: PBMCs. The DNA sequence reads TGCGCCAGCAGCTTGAGGCAGGGTGCGAACGAGCAGTACTTC. This gives the protein CASSLRQGANEQYF.